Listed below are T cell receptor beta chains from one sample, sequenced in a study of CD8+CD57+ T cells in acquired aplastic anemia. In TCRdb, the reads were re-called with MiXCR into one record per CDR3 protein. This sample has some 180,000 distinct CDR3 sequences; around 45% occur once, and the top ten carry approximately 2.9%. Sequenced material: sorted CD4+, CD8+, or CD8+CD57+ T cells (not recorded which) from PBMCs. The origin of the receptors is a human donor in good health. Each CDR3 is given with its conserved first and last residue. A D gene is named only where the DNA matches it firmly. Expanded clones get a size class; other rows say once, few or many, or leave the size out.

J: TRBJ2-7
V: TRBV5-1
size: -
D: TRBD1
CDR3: CASSVSGGWAYEQYF
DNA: TGCGCCAGCAGCGTCTCAGGGGGCTGGGCCTACGAGCAGTACTTC

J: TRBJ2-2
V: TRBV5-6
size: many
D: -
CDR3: CASSLAQEDYTGELFF
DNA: TGTGCCAGCAGCTTGGCTCAGGAGGACTACACCGGGGAGCTGTTTTTT

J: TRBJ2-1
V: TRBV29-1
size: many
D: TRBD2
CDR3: CSGGTSGSSNEQFF
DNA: TGCAGCGGGGGGACTAGCGGGAGTAGCAATGAGCAGTTCTTC

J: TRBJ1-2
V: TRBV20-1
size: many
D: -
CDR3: CSALGGETTPYGYTF
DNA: TGCAGTGCTCTGGGGGGGGAGACAACCCCGTATGGCTACACCTTC

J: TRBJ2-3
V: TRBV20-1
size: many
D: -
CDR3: CSASDPRTSTDTQYF
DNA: TGCAGTGCTAGTGATCCCCGGACTAGCACAGATACGCAGTATTTT

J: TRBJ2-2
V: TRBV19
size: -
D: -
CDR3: CATRRGAPGELFF
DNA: TGTGCCACACGGAGGGGCGCCCCCGGGGAGCTGTTTTTT

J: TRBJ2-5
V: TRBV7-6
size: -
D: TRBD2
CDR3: CASRSGTSGRGETQYF
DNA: TGTGCCAGCAGATCCGGGACTAGCGGGAGAGGGGAGACCCAGTACTTC

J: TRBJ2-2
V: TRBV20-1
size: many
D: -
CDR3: CSARGTPAGRIGELFF
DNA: TGCAGTGCCAGAGGGACCCCAGCGGGTCGGATTGGGGAGCTGTTTTTT

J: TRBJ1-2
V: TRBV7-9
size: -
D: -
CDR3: CASTVDGSYGYTF
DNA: TGTGCCAGCACCGTAGATGGGAGCTATGGCTACACCTTC

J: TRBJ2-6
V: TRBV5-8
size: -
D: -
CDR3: CASSKGVPGANVLTF
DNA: TGTGCCAGCAGCAAAGGGGTGCCTGGGGCCAACGTCCTGACTTTC

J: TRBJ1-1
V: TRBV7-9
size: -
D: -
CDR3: CASSLADNEAFF
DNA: TGTGCCAGCAGCTTAGCGGATAATGAAGCTTTCTTT

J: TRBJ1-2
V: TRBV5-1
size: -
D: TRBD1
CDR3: CASSPRAGQGSGYTF
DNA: TGCGCCAGCAGCCCCCGGGCGGGACAGGGCAGCGGCTACACCTTC

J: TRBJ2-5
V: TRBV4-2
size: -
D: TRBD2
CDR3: CASGTSGSLETQYF
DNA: TGTGCCAGCGGTACTAGCGGGAGTTTGGAGACCCAGTACTTC

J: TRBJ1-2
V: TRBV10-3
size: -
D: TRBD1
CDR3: CAYAGTGGADYGYTF
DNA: TGTGCCTACGCCGGGACAGGGGGCGCAGATTATGGCTACACCTTC

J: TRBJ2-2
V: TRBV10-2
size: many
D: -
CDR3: CASSTLGGELFF
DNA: TGCGCCAGCAGTACACTAGGCGGGGAGCTGTTTTTT

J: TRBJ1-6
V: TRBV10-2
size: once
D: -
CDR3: CASLEGNSDSPLHF
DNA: TGCGCCAGCTTGGAGGGGAATTCGGATTCACCCCTCCACTTT

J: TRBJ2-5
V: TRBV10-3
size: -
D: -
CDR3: CAISEEELIQETQYF
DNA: TGTGCCATCAGTGAGGAAGAGCTAATCCAAGAGACCCAGTACTTC

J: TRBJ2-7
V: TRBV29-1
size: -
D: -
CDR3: CSGTSTGDGYEQYF
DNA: TGCAGCGGAACCTCAACAGGAGACGGTTACGAGCAGTACTTC

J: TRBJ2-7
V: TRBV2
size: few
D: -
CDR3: CASSEEGLGYEQYF
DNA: TGTGCCAGCAGTGAAGAGGGATTGGGCTACGAGCAGTACTTC

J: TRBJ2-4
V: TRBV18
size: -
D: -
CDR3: CASSPPVRGAKNIQYF
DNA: TGTGCCAGCTCACCACCGGTCAGGGGCGCAAAAAACATTCAGTACTTC

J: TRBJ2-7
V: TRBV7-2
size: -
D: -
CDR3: CASSGGQTYEQYF
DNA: TGTGCCAGCAGCGGAGGACAGACCTACGAGCAGTACTTC

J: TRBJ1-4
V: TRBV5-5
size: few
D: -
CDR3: CASSRSRATNEKLFF
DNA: TGTGCCAGCAGCCGCTCCAGGGCAACTAATGAAAAACTGTTTTTT

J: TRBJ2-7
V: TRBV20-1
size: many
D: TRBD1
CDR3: CSALIQGASSGEQYF
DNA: TGCAGTGCCTTAATCCAGGGGGCAAGCTCGGGCGAGCAGTACTTC

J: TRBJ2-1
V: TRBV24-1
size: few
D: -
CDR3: CATSETGTSDTQFF
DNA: TGTGCCACCAGTGAAACCGGGACCTCCGATACGCAGTTCTTC

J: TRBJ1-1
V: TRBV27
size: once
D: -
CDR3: CASNIQGPNTEAFF
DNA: TGTGCCAGCAATATACAGGGTCCGAACACTGAAGCTTTCTTT

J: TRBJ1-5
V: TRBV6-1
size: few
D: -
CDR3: CASSVADGGNQPQHF
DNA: TGTGCCAGCAGTGTAGCGGATGGGGGCAATCAGCCCCAGCATTTT

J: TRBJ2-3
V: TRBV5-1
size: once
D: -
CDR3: CASSLAQETRTDTQYF
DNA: TGCGCCAGCAGCTTGGCGCAGGAAACCCGCACAGATACGCAGTATTTT

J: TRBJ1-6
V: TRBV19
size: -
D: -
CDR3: CASLPGLGSPLHF
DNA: TGTGCCAGTTTGCCGGGACTCGGTTCACCCCTCCACTTT

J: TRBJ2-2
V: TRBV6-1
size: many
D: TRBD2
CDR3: CASRRAGGGELFF
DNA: TGTGCCAGCAGGAGGGCGGGGGGAGGGGAGCTGTTTTTT

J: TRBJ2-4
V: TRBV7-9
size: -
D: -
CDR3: CASSVTIVQNIQYF
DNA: TGTGCCAGCAGCGTTACTATAGTCCAAAACATTCAGTACTTC

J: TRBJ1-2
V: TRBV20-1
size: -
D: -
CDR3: CSARIQSGYGYTF
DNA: TGCAGTGCTAGAATTCAGTCTGGCTATGGCTACACCTTC

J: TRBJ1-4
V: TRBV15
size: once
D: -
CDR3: CATSRDEGEKLFF
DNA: TGTGCCACCAGCAGAGATGAGGGGGAAAAACTGTTTTTT

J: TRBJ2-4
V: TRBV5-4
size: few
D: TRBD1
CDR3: CASSSTTGGAKNIQYF
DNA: TGTGCCAGCAGCTCGACGACAGGGGGAGCCAAAAACATTCAGTACTTC

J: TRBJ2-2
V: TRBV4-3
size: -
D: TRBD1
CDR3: CASSQGLGQGNPGELFF
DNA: TGCGCCAGCAGTCAAGGACTGGGACAGGGCAATCCCGGGGAGCTGTTTTTT

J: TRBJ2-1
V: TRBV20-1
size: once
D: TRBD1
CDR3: CRAISRDRATYEQFF
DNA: TGCAGGGCTATCAGCCGGGACAGAGCTACCTACGAGCAGTTCTTC

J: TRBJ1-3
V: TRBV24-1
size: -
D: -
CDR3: CATSDPNTGNTIYF
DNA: TGTGCCACCAGTGATCCCAATACTGGAAACACCATATATTTT

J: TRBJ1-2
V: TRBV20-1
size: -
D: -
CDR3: CSGVTETEGYTF
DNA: TGCAGTGGAGTGACAGAGACGGAGGGCTACACCTTC

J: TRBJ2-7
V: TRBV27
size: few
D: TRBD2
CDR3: CASSGGMTSVYEQYF
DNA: TGTGCCAGCAGCGGGGGGATGACTAGCGTCTACGAGCAGTACTTC

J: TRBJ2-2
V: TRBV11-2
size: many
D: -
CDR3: CASSLRLAGGELFF
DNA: TGTGCCAGCAGCTTAAGGCTAGCTGGCGGGGAGCTGTTTTTT

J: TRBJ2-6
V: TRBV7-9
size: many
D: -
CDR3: CASGDTVGSGANVLTF
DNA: TGTGCCAGCGGGGACACGGTCGGCTCTGGGGCCAACGTCCTGACTTTC

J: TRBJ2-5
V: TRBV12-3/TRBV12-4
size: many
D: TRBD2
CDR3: CASSFGLAGGETQYF
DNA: TGTGCCAGCAGTTTCGGACTAGCGGGAGGAGAGACCCAGTACTTC

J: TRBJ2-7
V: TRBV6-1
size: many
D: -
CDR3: CASSPRRGTTYEQYF
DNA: TGTGCCAGCAGTCCCCGAAGAGGGACCACCTACGAGCAGTACTTC

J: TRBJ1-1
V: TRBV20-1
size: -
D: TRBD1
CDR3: CSATSPGQGSTEAFF
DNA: TGCAGTGCTACGTCACCGGGACAGGGGAGCACTGAAGCTTTCTTT

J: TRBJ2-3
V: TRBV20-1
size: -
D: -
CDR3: CSARVDHRDTQYF
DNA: TGCAGTGCTAGAGTAGATCATAGAGATACGCAGTATTTT

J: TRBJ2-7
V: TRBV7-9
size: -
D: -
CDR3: CASSLAASSYEQYF
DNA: TGTGCCAGCAGCTTGGCGGCGAGCTCCTACGAGCAGTACTTC

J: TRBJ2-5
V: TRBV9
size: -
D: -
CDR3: CASSVPPSMQETQYF
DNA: TGTGCCAGCAGCGTTCCTCCTAGCATGCAAGAGACCCAGTACTTC

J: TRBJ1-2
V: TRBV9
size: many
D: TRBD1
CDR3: CASSILPGQGSHYTF
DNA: TGTGCCAGCAGCATTCTTCCGGGACAGGGGAGCCACTACACCTTC

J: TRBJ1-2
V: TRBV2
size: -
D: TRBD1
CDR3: CASSVEPTRGRIGGYTF
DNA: TGTGCCAGCAGCGTTGAACCGACAAGGGGGCGAATCGGTGGCTACACCTTC